The text below deals with one T cell receptor (beta chain). What it recognizes is unknown. These data come from a study of cytomegalovirus exposure and HLA in healthy donors. Study-wide findings and caveats: About 180 TCR beta chains were listed as cytomegalovirus-associated. A later analysis found first-cohort TCR clusters tended to co-occur in the 120 validation repertoires.

In germline, CDR1 is MNHEY, CDR2 SVGAGI. The CDR3 sequence is 13 residues long. The trim removed 6 bases at V and 7 bases at J, leaving 5 bases unmatched. Profiled with immunoSEQ multiplex PCR; TCRdb holds only in-frame clones, not every one. The sample yields under 400,000 clones, roughly 90% seen once. Material: PBMCs. The clonotype comes from a woman younger than 35 in good health and CMV-seronegative. V usage is TRBV6-5 and J usage is TRBJ1-5, with TRBD1 identical over 8 bases. CDR3 protein: CASRSDRGQPQHF. In nucleotides, the CDR3 is TGTGCCAGCAGGAGTGACAGGGGCCAGCCCCAGCATTTT.